A single sample gave rise to the 26 T cell receptor beta chains below, sequenced in a study of OX40 agonist ivuxolimab in advanced cancers. Sequencing was performed with immunoSEQ multiplex PCR; in TCRdb, only in-frame clones are kept and a portion is missing. The sample shows about 20,000 clones, roughly 80% of them seen only once. The specimen comprised CD4+ or CD8+ T cells sorted from blood, sampled in a trial of the OX40 agonist ivuxolimab. These receptors were obtained from an adult with an advanced solid tumor such as melanoma, head and neck, liver or kidney cancer.

The rearrangement uses TRBV28 and TRBJ1-2; no reliable D call. The CDR3 is 17 amino acids. Germline V gives CDR1 MDHEN, CDR2 SYDVKM. The ends were cut back, 6 bases at V and 2 bases at J, with 22 bases in the middle. The CDR3 region has the DNA TGTGCCAGCAGGTCCCGATTGATTGGCAGGAACAACTATGGCTACACCTTC. It translates to CASRSRLIGRNNYGYTF.

This chain joins TRBV30 and TRBJ2-7; the D gene is possibly TRBD1 (6 bases). Germline V gene data show CDR1 as GTSNPN and CDR2 as SVGIG (reference sequence). The CDR3 is 14 amino acids. Trimming left V 4 bases short and J 5 bases short, with 18 bases between. The CDR3 protein is CAWKKNQGHHEQYF. DNA of the CDR3: TGTGCCTGGAAAAAGAACCAGGGGCACCACGAGCAGTACTTC.

The chain has TRBV19 and TRBJ2-4, with D possibly matching TRBD1 (5 bases). This CDR3 contains 13 residues. Trimming removed 8 bases from V and 9 bases from J, with 17 bases in between. CDR1 and CDR2 (germline): LNHDA, SQIVND (reference sequence). This chain's CDR3 is CASRPSAGAIQYF. The CDR3 nucleotides are TGTGCCAGTCGACCTTCAGCTGGGGCCATTCAGTACTTC. Full variable domain (outside the CDR3, taken from reference TRBV19 and TRBJ2-4): DGGITQSPKYLFRKEGQNVTLSCEQNLNHDAMYWYRQDPGQGLRLIYYSQIVNDFQKGDIAEGYSVSREKKESFPLTVTSAQKNPTAFYLCASRPSAGAIQYFGAGTRLSVL.

This chain uses TRBV18 with TRBJ2-1; the match to TRBD1 covers 9 bases. Looked up from germline, CDR1 is KGHSH and CDR2 is LQKENI. Trimming took 3 bases from V and 4 from J; bases not matched to a gene: 4. The CDR3 has 15 residues. This chain's CDR3 is CASSPGTGKYNEQFF. For the CDR3, the DNA is TGTGCCAGCTCACCCGGGACAGGGAAGTACAATGAGCAGTTCTTC.

The chain has TRBV4-1 and TRBJ2-1, with D perhaps being TRBD1 or TRBD2 (5 bases each). Germline CDR1 MGHRA, CDR2 YSYEKL. CDR3 length: 16 residues. Trimming took off 1 base at V and 6 bases at J, with 16 bases between the two ends. DNA of the CDR3: TGCGCCAGCAGCCAAGGAGTAGGGACGAACGTCAATGAGCAGTTCTTC. Amino acids: CASSQGVGTNVNEQFF.

This clone turned up a few times. This chain links TRBV23-1 with TRBJ1-6, with D unclear. TRBV23-1 counts as an open reading frame of uncertain function. V was shortened by 4 bases and J by 7 bases, with 11 bases between the two germline ends. The CDR3 totals 14 residues. The CDR3 region is CASSLGGRNSPLHF. The DNA of the CDR3 is TGCGCCAGCAGTCTAGGAGGGAGGAATTCACCCCTCCACTTT.

This clone was detected only once. The chain recombines TRBV15 with TRBJ2-5; D may correspond to TRBD1 or TRBD2 (5 bases each). V was pared by 0 bases and J by 5 bases, with 13 bases between. The CDR3 is 15 amino acids. CDR1 and CDR2 from the germline V gene are LNHNV and YYDKDF (reference sequence). CDR3 sequence: CATSRDGTSGETQYF. DNA for the CDR3: TGTGCCACCAGCAGAGATGGGACGTCCGGGGAGACCCAGTACTTC.

The chain is built from TRBV7-9 and TRBJ1-1, with 7 bases fitting TRBD1. CDR1 SEHNR and CDR2 FQNEAQ come from the germline V gene (reference sequence). V shed 3 bases and J 6 bases; nucleotides not matched to a gene: 1. CDR3 size: 12 residues. CDR3 residues: CASSFDRAEAFF. The CDR3 coding sequence is TGTGCCAGCAGCTTCGACAGGGCTGAAGCTTTCTTT. The variable domain in full, completed from reference TRBV7-9 and TRBJ1-1, reads DTGVSQNPRHKITKRGQNVTFRCDPISEHNRLYWYRQTLGQGPEFLTYFQNEAQLEKSRLLSDRFSAERPKGSFSTLEIQRTEQGDSAMYLCASSFDRAEAFFGQGTRLTVV.

The chain uses TRBV29-1 and TRBJ2-1; the match to TRBD2 covers 9 bases. The CDR3 covers 13 residues. Germline V lookup: CDR1 SQVTM, CDR2 ANQGSEA. Germline trimming cut 8 bases from V and 6 bases from J; bases unmatched to any gene: 8. The DNA for the CDR3 is TGCAGCTACGAAGCGGGAGGATTCAATGAGCAGTTCTTC. It specifies CSYEAGGFNEQFF.

V is TRBV4-3 and J is TRBJ1-2; the D gene is possibly TRBD1 (5 bases). Trimming pared 2 bases from V and 2 bases from J, leaving 12 bases between. CDR3 size: 15 residues. Germline loops: CDR1 LGHNA, CDR2 YSLEER. The CDR3 sequence: CASSQFLGGNYGYTF. The CDR3 bases are TGCGCCAGCAGCCAATTCTTGGGGGGGAACTATGGCTACACCTTC.

The chain is built from TRBV9 and TRBJ1-1, with 9 positions matching TRBD1. The CDR3 runs to 14 residues. The V segment lost 3 bases and the J segment 4 bases; nucleotides outside the gene matches: 4. Germline V lookup: CDR1 SGDLS, CDR2 YYNGEE. In DNA, the CDR3 is TGTGCCAGCAGCGGGACAGGGGCGAGCACTGAAGCTTTCTTT. Encoded protein: CASSGTGASTEAFF.

The CDR3 loop reads CASSPPLQLVHEQYF. CDR3 DNA: TGTGCCAGCTCACCACCTTTACAGTTGGTACACGAGCAGTACTTC. This chain uses TRBV18 with TRBJ2-7, with D hard to call. Germline CDR1 is KGHSH and CDR2 is LQKENI. CDR3 length: 15 amino acids. V shed 0 bases and J shed 5 bases, with 14 bases lying between them.

J is TRBJ1-3 and V is TRBV6-1, with D perhaps TRBD1 (5 bases). This CDR3 region has 17 residues. The V end was cut by 3 bases, the J end by 4 bases, with 19 bases between. Looked up from germline, CDR1 is MNHNS and CDR2 is SASEGT. CDR3 DNA sequence: TGTGCCAGCAGTGAGGGGTTGCGACGGGGCGGCGGAAACACCATATATTTT. Translation: CASSEGLRRGGGNTIYF.

The chain joins TRBV11-1 to TRBJ2-2; perhaps TRBD2 as D (5 bases). The CDR3 covers 15 residues. Germline V CDR1 and CDR2: SGHAT, FQDESV (reference sequence). The V gene lost 4 bases and the J gene lost 1 base, with 10 bases spanning the gap. The CDR3 nucleotides are TGTGCCAGCAGCTCGAGGGTGGGGAACACCGGGGAGCTGTTTTTT. Translation gives CASSSRVGNTGELFF. Complete variable domain (other parts from reference TRBV11-1 and TRBJ2-2): EAEVAQSPRYKITEKSQAVAFWCDPISGHATLYWYRQILGQGPELLVQFQDESVVDDSQLPKDRFSAERLKGVDSTLKIQPAELGDSAMYLCASSSRVGNTGELFFGEGSRLTVL.

This chain joins TRBV27 and TRBJ1-5, with D maybe TRBD1 (6 bases). The CDR3 consists of 15 residues. The V gene's germline CDR1 is MNHEY and CDR2 SMNVEV (reference sequence). Trimming cost V 5 bases and J 5 bases, with 16 bases left between them. CDR3 residues: CASSARQVFDQPQHF. The CDR3 nucleotides read TGTGCCAGCAGTGCGCGACAGGTGTTTGATCAGCCCCAGCATTTT.

CDR3 sequence: CSARAVLLTF. Written as DNA, the CDR3 is TGCAGTGCTAGAGCCGTCCTCCTAACCTTC. This chain links TRBV20-1 with TRBJ1-2; no reliable D call. The CDR3 sequence is 10 residues long. V gave up 1 base and J gave up 14 bases, with 11 bases separating them. The germline V gene encodes CDR1 DFQATT and CDR2 SNEGSKA (reference sequence).

V is TRBV18 and J is TRBJ2-5; possibly TRBD2 for D (7 bases). This CDR3 region has 14 residues. Germline V gene lookup returns CDR1 KGHSH and CDR2 LQKENI. Deletions cut 4 bases from V and 4 bases from J, with 13 bases between. CDR3 region: CASSRTGRGETQYF. The CDR3 DNA reads as TGTGCCAGCTCACGAACAGGGAGGGGAGAGACCCAGTACTTC.

This clone has a single count. The rearrangement joins TRBV10-2 to TRBJ1-2; D unresolved. The CDR3 has 13 amino acids. CDR1 and CDR2 (germline): WSHSY, SAAADI. V was pared by 11 bases and J by 2 bases, with 15 bases between. Written as DNA, the CDR3 is TGCGCCGGACGGGCAGGAACAAACTATGGCTACACCTTC. Translated, it gives CAGRAGTNYGYTF.

By sample fraction, this clone is medium-sized (0.01 to 0.1%). The genes are TRBV10-3 and TRBJ2-7; 14 bases agree with TRBD2. The CDR3 totals 15 residues. V was pared by 0 bases and J by 9 bases, with 4 bases of the junction left unmatched. The V gene's germline CDR1 is ENHRY and CDR2 SYGVKD. DNA for the CDR3: TGTGCCATCAGTGAGTCCGGGACTAGCGGGAGAGGGCAGTACTTC. It codes for CAISESGTSGRGQYF.

In this sample, this clone turned up a few times. The J gene is TRBJ2-1, the V gene TRBV10-2, with D tentatively TRBD2 (7 bases). The ends were cut back, 4 bases at V and 4 bases at J, with 14 bases in the middle. This CDR3 has 15 residues. CDR1 WSHSY and CDR2 SAAADI come from the germline V gene. The DNA for the CDR3 is TGCGCCAGCAGTGCAGCCCGGGGGGCTTACAATGAGCAGTTCTTC. The encoded protein is CASSAARGAYNEQFF.

This sequence joins TRBV11-2 and TRBJ2-1; no firm D call. Trimming removed 7 bases at V and 0 bases at J, with 7 bases between. The CDR3 extends over 13 amino acids. CDR1 and CDR2 from the germline V gene are SGHAT and FQNNGV. CDR3 nucleotide sequence: TGTGCCAGCAAATTAAGCTCCTACAATGAGCAGTTCTTC. Amino acids: CASKLSSYNEQFF.

The genes are TRBV7-9 and TRBJ2-1, with 10 bases aligning to TRBD2. Germline CDR1 and CDR2: SEHNR and FQNEAQ (reference sequence). This CDR3 contains 19 residues. V gave up 3 bases and J gave up 1 base; unmatched junction bases: 12. Written as DNA, the CDR3 is TGTGCCAGCAGCTTCGCACTAGCGGGAAAAGGAGGATCCTACAATGAGCAGTTCTTC. Translating gives CASSFALAGKGGSYNEQFF.

The chain carries TRBV7-9 and TRBJ1-5, with D unresolved. Between the trimmed V and J ends, which lost 1 base and 1 base, there was a span of 8 bases. The CDR3 is made up of 15 amino acids. Germline loops: CDR1 SEHNR, CDR2 FQNEAQ (reference sequence). This CDR3 is CASSLDNLSNQPQHF. CDR3 sequence (DNA): TGTGCCAGCAGCTTAGACAATCTGAGCAATCAGCCCCAGCATTTT.

The chain joins TRBV6-1 to TRBJ2-7, with TRBD1 identical over 7 bases. Germline CDR1 and CDR2: MNHNS and SASEGT. CDR3 size: 13 residues. V lost 7 bases and J lost 6; bases outside the gene matches: 9. The CDR3 DNA follows: TGTGCCAGCACCCCCCGACAGGGTAGCGAGCAGTACTTC. This sequence encodes CASTPRQGSEQYF.

The chain couples TRBV18 to TRBJ1-4; 8 bases match TRBD1. V gave up 6 bases and J gave up 1 base; unmatched junction bases: 7. The germline gives CDR1 KGHSH, CDR2 LQKENI. CDR3 length: 16 amino acids. CDR3 region: CASSPVQGGTNEKLFF. CDR3 in DNA: TGTGCCAGCTCTCCCGTACAGGGGGGAACTAATGAAAAACTGTTTTTT.

The rearrangement uses TRBV11-2 and TRBJ2-1; 11 bases match TRBD2. The CDR3 has 16 residues. From germline, CDR1 is SGHAT and CDR2 FQNNGV. With V trimmed by 5 bases and J by 4 bases, 7 bases remained unmatched. CDR3 sequence reads: CASSPGSGRGYNEQFF. CDR3 bases: TGTGCCAGCAGCCCCGGTAGCGGGAGGGGGTACAATGAGCAGTTCTTC.